This TCR beta chain was identified in a study of cytomegalovirus exposure and HLA in healthy donors. Background on the study: Later, an analysis reported that the 120 or so validation repertoires had used the same platform as the approximately 720 first-cohort repertoires.

Broader study findings: Using the classifier, cytomegalovirus status was reportedly diagnosed with high specificity and sensitivity. The finding came from a later analysis; first-cohort TCR clusters tended to co-occur in the roughly 110 validation repertoires.

This clone was observed many times. Its antigen is currently unknown. Using immunoSEQ multiplex PCR, the repertoire was profiled, and TCRdb retains in-frame clones only, with some absent. The repertoire has 110,000 to 150,000 clones, roughly four fifths of them found once; the top ten carry almost 1.5%. Looked up from germline, CDR1 is SEHNR and CDR2 is FQNEAQ (reference sequence). The CDR3 covers 15 residues. With 2 bases removed from V and 10 bases from J, the gap between germline ends came to 15 bases. This TCR was sampled from a woman in her 30s in good health and CMV-seronegative. J is TRBJ1-6 and V is TRBV7-9, with unresolved D. The sample taken for sequencing was PBMCs. The CDR3 loop reads CASSLTSGNESPLHF. CDR3 coding DNA: TGTGCCAGCAGCTTAACGTCCGGGAATGAATCACCCCTCCACTTT.